Listed below are T cell receptor beta chains from one sample, sequenced in a study of beta chain features in type 1 diabetes. Clones were sequenced by immunoSEQ multiplex PCR, and TCRdb holds only the in-frame ones, with some missing. Here the sample spans about 220,000 clones, around 9.9% being singletons. Sequencing used central memory CD4+ T cells from blood. The source of these receptors is a man aged 18 to 35 in good health. CDR3s include the opening cysteine and the closing phenylalanine or tryptophan. Each record gives: J gene, V gene, CDR3 protein.

TRBJ2-3 | TRBV30 | CAWEVLVGADTQYF
TRBJ2-1 | TRBV21-1 | CASAQCDYNEQFF
TRBJ1-2 | TRBV7-8 | CASSFIGTGVAYGYTF
TRBJ2-7 | TRBV27 | CASSTGQNYEQYF
TRBJ2-7 | TRBV15 | CATSRVERSSYEQYF
TRBJ1-3 | TRBV29-1 | CSVQGQSSGNTIYF
TRBJ1-5 | TRBV29-1 | CSVSGSSNQPQHF
TRBJ2-1 | TRBV7-9 | CASSPSRGREQFF
TRBJ2-3 | TRBV5-1 | CASGRGGYTDTQYF
TRBJ2-1 | TRBV2 | CASSESWANNEQFF
TRBJ2-3 | TRBV7-9 | CASSADSGTDTQYF
TRBJ2-1 | TRBV5-4 | CASSLASGPYNEQFF
TRBJ1-2 | TRBV30 | CAWSVRDRGGYGYTF
TRBJ2-1 | TRBV7-3 | CASSRGHSYNEQFF
TRBJ2-3 | TRBV29-1 | CSVDGTEGDTQYF
TRBJ2-1 | TRBV7-9 | CASSPRLAGGINEQFF
TRBJ2-3 | TRBV7-8 | CASSWGLAGAADTQYF
TRBJ2-5 | TRBV30 | CAWRTVGQETQYF
TRBJ2-1 | TRBV15 | CATSRVGGTARYNEQFF
TRBJ2-3 | TRBV5-1 | CASSLGLASSTDTQYF
TRBJ2-1 | TRBV10-3 | CAISSGTSGRVDEQFF
TRBJ1-1 | TRBV7-2 | CASSPWQGKVAEAFF
TRBJ1-2 | TRBV7-9 | CASRNYGYTF
TRBJ1-5 | TRBV6-1 | CASKLDSYSNQPQHF
TRBJ2-7 | TRBV6-1 | CASKEVPGASGEQYF
TRBJ2-1 | TRBV7-3 | CASSLGRATYNEQFF
TRBJ2-3 | TRBV7-2 | CASSPGRRTDTQYF
TRBJ1-1 | TRBV29-1 | CSVGLGGGELLTEAFF
TRBJ2-7 | TRBV7-2 | CASSLVSGQGYEQYF
TRBJ2-5 | TRBV6-1 | CASSGKGRETQYF
TRBJ1-3 | TRBV29-1 | CSVGSLSGPGNTIYF
TRBJ2-1 | TRBV5-6 | CASSEGTGGSYNEQFF
TRBJ2-7 | TRBV5-1 | CASSLAGTGFAYEQYF
TRBJ2-1 | TRBV7-2 | CASSFSAGGYNEQFF
TRBJ2-5 | TRBV7-2 | CASSSLAGEETQYF
TRBJ2-1 | TRBV5-1 | CASSLGRLYDEQFF
TRBJ2-7 | TRBV6-5 | CASSYSGNSYEQYF
TRBJ2-5 | TRBV15 | CATSRDLSGVQETQYF
TRBJ2-3 | TRBV11-2 | CASSLTVSTDTQYF
TRBJ2-3 | TRBV5-1 | CASSLGLAEGADTQYF
TRBJ2-3 | TRBV5-5 | CASSSPGQSTDTQYF
TRBJ2-3 | TRBV7-2 | CASSLELVRTDTQYF
TRBJ2-7 | TRBV6-6 | CASSYTHEQYF
TRBJ2-7 | TRBV30 | CAWSVGAGEYF
TRBJ2-3 | TRBV2 | CASTPFDTQYF
TRBJ2-7 | TRBV6-5 | CATTGGPEYEQYF
TRBJ1-1 | TRBV5-1 | CASSLDWGRGAFF
TRBJ1-1 | TRBV14 | CASSQKGAAFF